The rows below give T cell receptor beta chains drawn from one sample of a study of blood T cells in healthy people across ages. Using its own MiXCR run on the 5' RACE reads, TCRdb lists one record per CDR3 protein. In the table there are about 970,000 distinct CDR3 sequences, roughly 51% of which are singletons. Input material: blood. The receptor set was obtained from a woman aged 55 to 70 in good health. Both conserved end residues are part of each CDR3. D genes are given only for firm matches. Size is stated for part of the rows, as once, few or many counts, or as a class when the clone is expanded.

CATSDPGTNYGYTF	TGTGCCACCAGTGATCCCGGGACAAACTATGGCTACACCTTC	TRBV24-1	TRBJ1-2	NA	few
CSGSRGRGNEQFF	TGCAGTGGTTCCCGCGGGAGAGGGAATGAGCAGTTCTTC	TRBV20-1	TRBJ2-1	TRBD2	NA
CASSQVGAGGRETQYF	TGCGCCAGCAGCCAAGTCGGAGCGGGAGGGCGAGAGACCCAGTACTTC	TRBV4-1	TRBJ2-5	TRBD2	NA
CASTPSTDTQYF	TGTGCCAGCACCCCGAGCACAGATACGCAGTATTTT	TRBV28	TRBJ2-3	NA	NA
CASAPGAQGSYEQYF	TGTGCCTCCGCCCCGGGGGCCCAGGGTTCCTACGAGCAGTACTTC	TRBV30	TRBJ2-7	NA	few
CASSGLAGVHSLYEQYF	TGCGCCAGCAGTGGGCTAGCGGGAGTTCATTCTCTCTACGAGCAGTACTTC	TRBV10-2	TRBJ2-7	TRBD2	NA
CATSRVLGTAGANVLTF	TGTGCCACCAGCAGAGTTTTGGGGACGGCTGGGGCCAACGTCCTGACTTTC	TRBV15	TRBJ2-6	NA	few
CASSHFSGRSPYEQYF	TGTGCCAGCAGCCACTTTAGCGGGAGGTCCCCCTACGAGCAGTACTTC	TRBV14	TRBJ2-7	TRBD2	NA
CASSLSAVSEKLFF	TGTGCCAGCAGTTTATCTGCAGTGAGTGAAAAACTGTTTTTT	TRBV27	TRBJ1-4	NA	few
CASSPEGTVEKLFF	TGTGCCAGCAGCCCCGAAGGGACTGTTGAAAAACTGTTTTTT	TRBV4-2	TRBJ1-4	NA	NA
CSATPGTSGRYEQYF	TGCAGTGCAACACCTGGGACTAGCGGGAGATACGAGCAGTACTTC	TRBV20-1	TRBJ2-7	TRBD2	NA
CSVETQGWGEKLFF	TGCAGCGTCGAAACCCAGGGATGGGGCGAAAAACTGTTTTTT	TRBV29-1	TRBJ1-4	NA	few
CASSLAPWGETQYF	TGTGCCAGCAGCTTAGCCCCCTGGGGGGAGACCCAGTACTTC	TRBV11-2	TRBJ2-5	NA	NA
CSARRDAGGRGNEQFF	TGCAGTGCTAGAAGGGACGCGGGAGGGCGAGGGAATGAGCAGTTCTTC	TRBV20-1	TRBJ2-1	TRBD2	NA
CAISDRLAGNEQFF	TGTGCCATCAGTGACCGACTAGCTGGCAATGAGCAGTTCTTC	TRBV10-3	TRBJ2-1	TRBD2	NA
CASSEGGFEAKNIQYF	TGTGCCAGCAGTGAAGGGGGCTTTGAGGCCAAAAACATTCAGTACTTC	TRBV6-1	TRBJ2-4	NA	NA
CASSDRLESEQYF	TGTGCCAGCAGCGACCGACTAGAATCCGAGCAGTACTTC	TRBV11-2	TRBJ2-7	NA	few
CASSVGLAGKGNEQFF	TGTGCCAGCAGCGTAGGACTAGCGGGGAAAGGCAATGAGCAGTTCTTC	TRBV9	TRBJ2-1	TRBD2	few
CSAIGLPGSGNTIYF	TGCAGTGCTATTGGCCTCCCCGGCTCTGGAAACACCATATATTTT	TRBV20-1	TRBJ1-3	NA	NA
CASSLVDRPYGYTF	TGTGCCAGCAGCTTGGTAGATCGACCCTATGGCTACACCTTC	TRBV5-4	TRBJ1-2	NA	few
CATRFGRVSDTQYF	TGCGCCACCCGTTTTGGGAGGGTCTCAGATACGCAGTATTTT	TRBV5-1	TRBJ2-3	TRBD2	NA
CASSLDSGAAYEQYF	TGCGCCAGCAGCTTGGATTCGGGAGCCGCCTACGAGCAGTACTTC	TRBV5-1	TRBJ2-7	NA	few
CASNIDRVRPDTQYF	TGCGCCAGCAACATAGACAGGGTTCGTCCAGATACGCAGTATTTT	TRBV5-1	TRBJ2-3	TRBD1	NA
CSARRPGTSGGWMGHEQYF	TGCAGTGCTAGACGTCCCGGGACTAGCGGGGGATGGATGGGACACGAGCAGTACTTC	TRBV20-1	TRBJ2-7	TRBD2	few
CASSQDRVPPVDERYF	TGCGCCAGCAGCCAAGATCGAGTACCCCCTGTCGACGAGCGGTACTTC	TRBV4-3	TRBJ2-7	NA	NA
CSARPGRADYEQYF	TGCAGTGCTAGACCAGGGAGGGCGGACTACGAGCAGTACTTC	TRBV20-1	TRBJ2-7	TRBD2	few
CASSAGLYYGYTF	TGTGCCAGCAGTGCGGGATTATACTATGGCTACACCTTC	TRBV7-2	TRBJ1-2	NA	once
CASLGGHSYEQYF	TGTGCCAGCCTTGGGGGCCACAGTTACGAGCAGTACTTC	TRBV27	TRBJ2-7	NA	NA
CASSFNPGLAFTDTQYF	TGCGCCAGCAGCTTCAATCCGGGACTAGCGTTCACAGATACGCAGTATTTT	TRBV5-1	TRBJ2-3	TRBD2	NA
CASSLGGTLEAFF	TGTGCCAGCAGCTTAGGGGGAACCCTTGAAGCTTTCTTT	TRBV7-9	TRBJ1-1	NA	NA
CASSRLTGTGVSFYEQYF	TGTGCCAGCAGCCGATTAACGGGGACAGGGGTATCGTTCTACGAGCAGTACTTC	TRBV3-1	TRBJ2-7	TRBD1	few
CAPTVGELFF	TGCGCTCCGACGGTGGGGGAGCTGTTTTTT	TRBV4-1	TRBJ2-2	NA	NA
CASSQGPVRNEQFF	TGTGCCAGCAGCCAAGGGCCCGTAAGGAATGAGCAGTTCTTC	TRBV3-1	TRBJ2-1	NA	few
CASSPGGVGKNIQYF	TGTGCCAGCAGCCCCGGGGGGGTGGGCAAAAACATTCAGTACTTC	TRBV7-2	TRBJ2-4	TRBD2	NA
CASKGQSSYEQYF	TGTGCCAGCAAGGGACAGAGCTCCTACGAGCAGTACTTC	TRBV25-1	TRBJ2-7	TRBD1	NA
CASSLLLAGVQETQYF	TGTGCCAGCAGCTTATTACTAGCGGGAGTCCAAGAGACCCAGTACTTC	TRBV11-2	TRBJ2-5	TRBD2	NA
CAISDRGKGPYEQYF	TGTGCCATCAGTGACAGGGGTAAGGGACCCTACGAGCAGTACTTC	TRBV10-3	TRBJ2-7	NA	few
CASSPAGTSAVLAKNIQYF	TGTGCCAGCAGTCCCGCCGGGACTAGCGCCGTTCTAGCCAAAAACATTCAGTACTTC	TRBV25-1	TRBJ2-4	TRBD2	few
CASSYSIRRGSPLHF	TGTGCCAGCAGTTACTCGATTCGGAGAGGTTCACCCCTCCACTTT	TRBV6-5	TRBJ1-6	NA	NA
CSARRQGVYEQYF	TGCAGTGCTAGGCGGCAGGGGGTCTACGAGCAGTACTTC	TRBV20-1	TRBJ2-7	TRBD1	NA
CASSLISSYEQYF	TGCGCCAGCAGCTTGATCTCTTCCTACGAGCAGTACTTC	TRBV5-1	TRBJ2-7	NA	NA
CASSESLRLRGDTQYF	TGTGCCAGCAGTGAATCCTTGCGGCTCCGGGGAGATACGCAGTATTTT	TRBV6-1	TRBJ2-3	NA	NA
CASSWGSRPDYDGYTF	TGTGCCAGCAGCTGGGGGAGTCGTCCTGACTATGATGGCTACACCTTC	TRBV7-2	TRBJ1-2	NA	NA
CASSADASSTDTQYF	TGTGCCAGCAGCGCCGACGCCTCTAGCACAGATACGCAGTATTTT	TRBV9	TRBJ2-3	NA	few
CASSPLPAQETQYF	TGCGCCAGCAGCCCCCTCCCTGCGCAAGAGACCCAGTACTTC	TRBV4-1	TRBJ2-5	NA	few
CASSGLAPIDTQYF	TGTGCCAGCTCAGGACTAGCGCCTATAGATACGCAGTATTTT	TRBV6-5	TRBJ2-3	TRBD2	NA
CASRRQGAHEQYF	TGCGCCAGCAGGAGACAGGGGGCCCACGAGCAGTACTTC	TRBV14	TRBJ2-7	TRBD1	many
CASSFGARQGGPHRNSPLHF	TGTGCCAGCAGTTTCGGGGCGAGGCAGGGGGGACCCCACAGGAATTCACCCCTCCACTTT	TRBV28	TRBJ1-6	TRBD1	NA
CASSYANSDYEQYF	TGTGCCAGCAGTTACGCGAACTCGGACTACGAGCAGTACTTC	TRBV6-2/TRBV6-3	TRBJ2-7	NA	few
CASSLRREDRYNEQFF	TGTGCCAGCAGCCTCCGAAGGGAAGACAGATACAATGAGCAGTTCTTC	TRBV9	TRBJ2-1	NA	NA
CASRGGGPGHEQFF	TGTGCCAGCAGGGGCGGGGGCCCCGGCCATGAGCAGTTCTTC	TRBV27	TRBJ2-1	NA	NA
CASSQWPLAGVNNEQFF	TGTGCCAGCAGCCAATGGCCCCTAGCGGGAGTTAACAATGAGCAGTTCTTC	TRBV28	TRBJ2-1	TRBD2	few
CASSYARAGSSPLHF	TGTGCCAGCAGTTACGCGCGGGCAGGTTCCTCACCCCTCCACTTT	TRBV6-2/TRBV6-3	TRBJ1-6	NA	NA
CASSLRGVLGEQYF	TGTGCCAGCAGTTTAAGGGGTGTGTTGGGCGAGCAGTACTTC	TRBV12-3/TRBV12-4	TRBJ2-7	NA	many
CAWSRGDRGLDTQYF	TGTGCCTGGAGTCGTGGGGACAGGGGTTTGGATACGCAGTATTTT	TRBV30	TRBJ2-3	TRBD1	NA
CSAWTSGRNEQFF	TGCAGTGCTTGGACTAGCGGGAGAAATGAGCAGTTCTTC	TRBV20-1	TRBJ2-1	TRBD2	NA
CAISESQGGSPLHF	TGTGCCATCAGTGAGTCCCAGGGGGGTTCACCCCTCCACTTT	TRBV10-3	TRBJ1-6	TRBD1	NA